This TCR beta chain was profiled in a study of metastatic and nonmetastatic thyroid tumors. The ends were cut back, 11 bases at V and 4 bases at J, with 15 bases in the middle. This CDR3 spans 13 amino acids. Prior to thyroid surgery, none of the patients had received any treatment. Study-level findings and limits: According to reports, the diversity of TCR beta was significantly higher in malignant thyroid tumors than in benign nodules, and this held in both blood and tumor samples.

Original data processing: The study took CDR3 differences across clinicopathological groups and made a distant-metastasis classifier for papillary thyroid cancer from them. MiXCR was used by TCRdb to re-call the PCR reads. The V and J calls follow TCRdb's processing rather than the paper's. This table has under 20,000 clones, approximately 24% appearing once. A remark on this clone: Its antigen remains unidentified.

This chain links TRBV12-3 or TRBV12-4 with TRBJ1-5; D is unresolved. The receptor's source is a female donor with papillary thyroid cancer or a benign thyroid nodule (not recorded which). Some clones in this sample may be carry-over from other donors' samples. The sequencing sample was made of tumor tissue. CDR3 protein: CAGTLCPNQPQHF. CDR3 sequence (DNA): TGTGCCGGCACCCTATGCCCTAATCAGCCCCAGCATTTT.